What follows describes a single T cell receptor (beta chain). Seattle participants joined during active infection and were tracked over time. In the original analysis: Estimated nucleated cell counts came from reference gene primer amplification. Clones were sequenced by immunoSEQ multiplex PCR, and TCRdb holds only the in-frame ones, with some missing. V, J and clone size derive from that table, while D and trimming were established from the DNA sequence. The table includes about 240,000 clones, about four fifths detected once. The data are from a study of blood T cell repertoires in COVID-19. Study information: Some COVID-19 samples were acute and others convalescent; all came from the United States, Italy and Spain. The cDNA or gDNA used as material had been derived from T cells, B-cell-depleted T cells, or PBMCs.

The CDR3 covers 12 residues. Trimming cost V 3 bases and J 3 bases, with 8 bases left between them. CDR1 and CDR2 from the germline V gene are SQVTM and ANQGSEA. V and J are TRBV29-1 and TRBJ1-2, with TRBD1 as a possible D gene (6 bases). This clonotype was obtained from a woman of 80 years or more with COVID-19, enrolled during active disease. The sample was peripheral blood. The CDR3 sequence: CSVDPGDYGYTF. The CDR3 DNA is TGCAGCGTTGATCCAGGGGACTATGGCTACACCTTC.